The 18 T cell receptor beta chains presented below share a single source sample, sequenced in a study of shared clonotypes between healthy human individuals (dated by TCRdb to the early 2020s). Library creation used the immunoSEQ multiplex PCR assay. Sourced from immuneACCESS, this table was stored by TCRdb with only in-frame sequences that have V and J called. A share of the clones is absent; for the studies checked, an unresolved V gene accounts for under half, and the remainder has no known explanation. The sample data list under 1,100,000 clones, and about four fifths of these were observed just once. Around 0.6% of the sample is taken by the ten largest. The sample comprised memory CD4+ T cells from PBMCs. In the paper's terms, the cell subset or site label means: CD45RA-negative fraction. These receptors originate from a man aged 18 to 29 in good health. Some clones in this sample may be carry-over from other donors' samples.

As concerns this clone: Other DNA sequences of this sample code for an identical CDR3. The rearrangement links TRBV6-5 to TRBJ1-2; no reliable D call. V lost 0 bases and J 4 bases, leaving 9 bases between the germline ends. The CDR3 is made up of 14 amino acids. The germline V gene has CDR1 MNHEY and CDR2 SVGAGI. CDR3 region: CASSYSGQSYGYTF. The CDR3 DNA is TGTGCCAGCAGTTACTCAGGGCAGAGCTATGGCTACACCTTC.

CDR3 amino acids: CASSQGGTLNTEAFF. The CDR3, as DNA: TGCGCCAGCAGCCAAGGAGGGACCTTGAACACTGAAGCTTTCTTT. J is TRBJ1-1 and V is TRBV4-3; tentative D call: TRBD1 (5 bases). The CDR3 loop spans 15 amino acids. Trimming took 1 base from V and 0 from J, leaving 9 bases between them. Germline lookup yields CDR1 LGHNA and CDR2 YSLEER.

The chain is built from TRBV18 and TRBJ1-1, with a possible D match to TRBD1 (5 bases). V gave up 0 bases and J gave up 1 base, with 9 bases separating them. The CDR3 runs to 15 residues. The germline V gene encodes CDR1 KGHSH and CDR2 LQKENI. The chain's CDR3 is CASSPPSQGNTEAFF. Here the CDR3 DNA reads TGTGCCAGCTCACCACCCTCTCAGGGGAACACTGAAGCTTTCTTT.

The gene calls are TRBV28 and TRBJ1-5; tentative D call: TRBD1 (6 bases). The CDR3 sequence is 15 residues long. The germline V gene encodes CDR1 MDHEN and CDR2 SYDVKM. The germline V and J ends were trimmed by 6 bases and 3 bases, with 15 bases remaining between them. The CDR3 here is CASRPQGSFNQPQHF. DNA for the CDR3: TGTGCCAGCAGACCACAGGGTTCTTTCAATCAGCCCCAGCATTTT.

The chain has TRBV6-4 and TRBJ1-1; D gene uncertain. CDR3 size: 13 residues. Trimming left V 5 bases short and J 4 bases short, with 11 bases between. Germline values: CDR1 MRHNA, CDR2 SNTAGT. In nucleotides, the CDR3 is TGTGCCAGCAGTACTGAGGGAGGCACTGAAGCTTTCTTT. The encoded protein is CASSTEGGTEAFF.

This clone was observed at least ten times. The rearrangement uses TRBV11-2 and TRBJ2-3; 7 positions match TRBD1. V lost 5 bases and J lost 1; bases outside the gene matches: 12. Germline V gene sequence: CDR1 SGHAT, CDR2 FQNNGV. The CDR3 extends over 17 amino acids. The CDR3 DNA reads as TGTGCCAGCAGCACCAACCCGCGAGGACAGGGCACAGATACGCAGTATTTT. Translation gives CASSTNPRGQGTDTQYF.

V is TRBV29-1 and J is TRBJ1-5, with D possibly matching TRBD1 (5 bases). The ends were cut back, 4 bases at V and 3 bases at J, with 10 bases in the middle. Germline lookup yields CDR1 SQVTM and CDR2 ANQGSEA. This CDR3 comprises 13 residues. The CDR3 protein is CSVAVGPNQPQHF. The CDR3 DNA sequence: TGCAGCGTTGCCGTGGGGCCCAATCAGCCCCAGCATTTT.

The rearrangement uses TRBV7-2 and TRBJ1-4; tentative D call: TRBD1 (5 bases). Trimming pared 2 bases from V and 8 bases from J, leaving 9 bases between. Germline V gives CDR1 SGHTA, CDR2 FQGNSA. The CDR3 spans 13 residues. This CDR3 is CASSLRDQEKLFF. CDR3 bases: TGTGCCAGCAGCTTAAGGGACCAAGAAAAACTGTTTTTT.

The rearrangement joins TRBV21-1 to TRBJ1-1. TRBV21-1 is a documented pseudogene. The CDR3 has 16 residues. The CDR3: CASSKSGIEWYTEAFF. Here the CDR3 DNA reads TGTGCCAGCAGCAAATCGGGGATCGAATGGTACACTGAAGCTTTCTTT.

The chain has TRBV18 and TRBJ1-4; D not certain. The germline V and J ends were trimmed by 3 bases and 6 bases, with 11 bases remaining between them. Germline lookup yields CDR1 KGHSH and CDR2 LQKENI. The CDR3 length is 14 residues. DNA for the CDR3: TGTGCCAGCTCACCCCGAAGGCAGGATGAAAAACTGTTTTTT. It translates to CASSPRRQDEKLFF.

This clone was recorded a few times. This rearrangement joins TRBV5-4 to TRBJ1-2; TRBD1 might be the D (5 bases). CDR1 and CDR2 from the germline V gene are SGHNT and YYREEE (reference sequence). The V gene lost 4 bases and the J gene lost 8 bases, with 12 bases spanning the gap. This CDR3 contains 12 residues. In DNA, the CDR3 is TGTGCCAGCAGCCTACAGGAGGACGGCTACACCTTC. It yields the protein CASSLQEDGYTF.

This clone was counted between two and nine times. J is TRBJ2-5 and V is TRBV7-6; TRBD2 agrees at 8 bases. CDR1 is SGHVS and CDR2 is FNYEAQ in the germline V gene. The CDR3 has 15 amino acids. The V segment lost 5 bases and the J segment 5 bases; nucleotides outside the gene matches: 10. The CDR3 sequence is CASSPEGREVETQYF. The CDR3 DNA sequence: TGTGCCAGCAGCCCCGAGGGGCGGGAGGTGGAGACCCAGTACTTC.

About this clone: Other DNA variants within this sample encode the same CDR3. The chain recombines TRBV6-1 with TRBJ2-7; D is unclear. With 3 bases removed from V and 0 bases from J, the gap between germline ends came to 9 bases. The CDR3 loop spans 14 amino acids. Per germline, CDR1 MNHNS and CDR2 SASEGT. In nucleotides, the CDR3 is TGTGCCAGCAGTGATCCGGGCTCCTCCTACGAGCAGTACTTC. This translates into CASSDPGSSYEQYF.

The rearrangement uses TRBV6-1 and TRBJ2-2; a weak D match, TRBD1 (6 bases). CDR3 length equals 15 residues. The ends were cut back, 4 bases at V and 0 bases at J, with 9 bases in the middle. Germline CDR1 is MNHNS and CDR2 is SASEGT. The CDR3 region is CASSGTAANTGELFF. CDR3 nucleotide sequence: TGTGCCAGCAGTGGGACAGCTGCGAACACCGGGGAGCTGTTTTTT.

This chain uses TRBV27 with TRBJ1-2; D gene unclear. CDR3 length: 15 residues. CDR1 is MNHEY and CDR2 is SMNVEV in the germline V gene (reference sequence). Trimming stripped 0 bases from V and 4 bases from J, with 12 bases between. The CDR3 DNA is TGTGCCAGCAGTTTATCCCCCCCGGAGGCCTATGGCTACACCTTC. It yields the protein CASSLSPPEAYGYTF.

The rearrangement links TRBV5-1 to TRBJ1-1; D gene ambiguous. This CDR3 is 13 amino acids long. V was pared by 4 bases and J by 4 bases, with 11 bases between. Germline V gene data show CDR1 as SGHRS and CDR2 as YFSETQ. Written as DNA, the CDR3 is TGCGCCAGCAGCCTGGAGTTGGGCACTGAAGCTTTCTTT. This codes for CASSLELGTEAFF.

The V call is TRBV19, the J call TRBJ2-3, with D perhaps matching TRBD2 (5 bases). The V end lost 6 bases, the J end lost 5 bases, and 15 bases lay between the germline ends. Germline V lookup: CDR1 LNHDA, CDR2 SQIVND (reference sequence). The CDR3 has 14 amino acids. The CDR3 reads CASSRGWEGDTQYF. The CDR3 DNA follows: TGTGCCAGTAGCCGCGGGTGGGAAGGAGATACGCAGTATTTT.

V is TRBV7-9 and J is TRBJ2-5; D perhaps matches TRBD1 (6 bases). Between the trimmed V and J ends, which lost 1 base and 4 bases, there was a span of 13 bases. Germline loops: CDR1 SEHNR, CDR2 FQNEAQ (reference sequence). The CDR3 spans 15 residues. For the CDR3, the DNA is TGTGCCAGCAGCTTAGGGACTCTCAGGGGAGAGACCCAGTACTTC. Translated: CASSLGTLRGETQYF. Complete variable domain (other parts from reference TRBV7-9 and TRBJ2-5): DTGVSQNPRHKITKRGQNVTFRCDPISEHNRLYWYRQTLGQGPEFLTYFQNEAQLEKSRLLSDRFSAERPKGSFSTLEIQRTEQGDSAMYLCASSLGTLRGETQYFGPGTRLLVL.